Described below is a single T cell receptor beta chain sequence and its context. Its antigen is unknown. The data originate from a study of blood T cells in healthy people across ages. Broader study findings: Estimates of total diversity, which came from one million sequenced T cells, were considered to be underestimates.

Each sample gave at least 7 million isolated PBMCs. Samples each yielded at least 5 micrograms of total RNA. A second PCR of 7 to 11 cycles used a sample-barcoded 5' primer and a J-beta primer mix. TCRdb reanalysed the 5' RACE reads using MiXCR and keeps one entry per CDR3 protein. The sample lists 700,000 to 850,000 distinct CDR3 sequences, about 55% seen once, with roughly 40% in the top ten. Germline CDR1 reads KGHDR; CDR2 reads SFDVKD. V shed 4 bases and J 5 bases; nucleotides not matched to a gene: 7. There are 16 residues in the CDR3. This receptor was obtained from a man older than 75 in good health. The V and J genes are TRBV24-1 and TRBJ2-1, with 10 bases that match TRBD2. Sequencing was carried out using blood. CDR3 bases: TGTGCCACCAGTGACGCGACTAGCGGGCCGAACAATGAGCAGTTCTTC. Translating gives CATSDATSGPNNEQFF.